A selection of T cell receptor beta chains follows, all from one sample in a study of T cell clusters in autoimmune cytopenias. TCRdb re-called the multiplex PCR reads and catalogs CDR3 proteins one per entry, DNA excluded. This sample's clone table lists about 5,100 distinct CDR3 sequences. This sample was also put to use in a study of T cell repertoires in aging, cancer and after chemotherapy.

Material for sequencing was peripheral blood. All receptors come from a human donor in good health. The CDR3 runs from the conserved cysteine through the conserved F or W. Only part of the rows carry a size: once, few, many, or a class if the clone is expanded.

v_call: TRBV19
j_call: TRBJ1-5
clone_size: medium-sized
cdr3_aa: CASSIGWEQPQHF

v_call: TRBV5-4
j_call: TRBJ2-1
clone_size: NA
cdr3_aa: CASSSSGIDVEQFF

v_call: TRBV5-6
j_call: TRBJ1-2
clone_size: NA
cdr3_aa: CASSPRGYGYTF

v_call: TRBV19
j_call: TRBJ1-2
clone_size: medium-sized
cdr3_aa: CASSTVVEGYGYTF

v_call: TRBV6-5
j_call: TRBJ1-2
clone_size: NA
cdr3_aa: CASSFSPGAGVDGYTF

v_call: TRBV19
j_call: TRBJ2-3
clone_size: medium-sized
cdr3_aa: CASNTRWTSGSQDTQYF

v_call: TRBV30
j_call: TRBJ1-2
clone_size: NA
cdr3_aa: CAWSFTSGGYTF

v_call: TRBV12-3/TRBV12-4
j_call: TRBJ2-7
clone_size: NA
cdr3_aa: CASSISGSPYEQYF

v_call: TRBV18
j_call: TRBJ2-3
clone_size: NA
cdr3_aa: CASSPTVADTQYF

v_call: TRBV29-1
j_call: TRBJ2-7
clone_size: medium-sized
cdr3_aa: CSVEWARQETYEQYF

v_call: TRBV30
j_call: TRBJ1-5
clone_size: medium-sized
cdr3_aa: CAWSAWAGAEPQHF

v_call: TRBV5-5
j_call: TRBJ2-7
clone_size: medium-sized
cdr3_aa: CASADRLGGYEQYF

v_call: TRBV5-5
j_call: TRBJ2-2
clone_size: medium-sized
cdr3_aa: CASSFPSGGATGELFF

v_call: TRBV7-6
j_call: TRBJ1-1
clone_size: NA
cdr3_aa: CASSAWTGGLTTEAFF

v_call: TRBV27
j_call: TRBJ2-2
clone_size: medium-sized
cdr3_aa: CASSLSRDTGELFF

v_call: TRBV27
j_call: TRBJ2-6
clone_size: medium-sized
cdr3_aa: CASSALFSGANVLTF

v_call: TRBV5-4
j_call: TRBJ1-1
clone_size: NA
cdr3_aa: CASSTGNSYTEAFF

v_call: TRBV6-9
j_call: TRBJ2-5
clone_size: medium-sized
cdr3_aa: CASSGRGTSGGETQYF

v_call: TRBV29-1
j_call: TRBJ2-3
clone_size: medium-sized
cdr3_aa: CSVDGRGGASDTQYF

v_call: TRBV5-4
j_call: TRBJ1-1
clone_size: NA
cdr3_aa: CASSLKGGTEAFF

v_call: TRBV5-5
j_call: TRBJ2-1
clone_size: NA
cdr3_aa: CASSHRQRALDEQFF

v_call: TRBV19
j_call: TRBJ2-7
clone_size: medium-sized
cdr3_aa: CASSPPDFRSSYEQYF

v_call: TRBV5-4
j_call: TRBJ2-1
clone_size: NA
cdr3_aa: CASSLANPGVNEQFF

v_call: TRBV19
j_call: TRBJ2-6
clone_size: NA
cdr3_aa: CASTPTSGANVLTF

v_call: TRBV27
j_call: TRBJ2-3
clone_size: NA
cdr3_aa: CASRTSGGQRTDTQYF

v_call: TRBV6-1
j_call: TRBJ2-1
clone_size: NA
cdr3_aa: CASSEAVWGYNEQFF

v_call: TRBV6-1
j_call: TRBJ1-6
clone_size: NA
cdr3_aa: CASSEQVNIRSPLHF

v_call: TRBV7-6
j_call: TRBJ2-7
clone_size: NA
cdr3_aa: CASSLGALRDNYEQYF

v_call: TRBV7-9
j_call: TRBJ2-1
clone_size: NA
cdr3_aa: CASSPTPYNEQFF

v_call: TRBV12-5
j_call: TRBJ2-1
clone_size: NA
cdr3_aa: CASGKTSGGIYNEQFF

v_call: TRBV30
j_call: TRBJ2-7
clone_size: NA
cdr3_aa: CNPSAGSSYEQYF

v_call: TRBV7-6
j_call: TRBJ2-2
clone_size: NA
cdr3_aa: CASSSGTGGTGELFF

v_call: TRBV7-2
j_call: TRBJ2-7
clone_size: NA
cdr3_aa: CASSLVQLKEQYF

v_call: TRBV30
j_call: TRBJ2-3
clone_size: medium-sized
cdr3_aa: CAWSKGATDTQYF

v_call: TRBV15
j_call: TRBJ2-4
clone_size: medium-sized
cdr3_aa: CATSRAGSGGLAKNIQYF

v_call: TRBV15
j_call: TRBJ2-7
clone_size: medium-sized
cdr3_aa: CATRRQGASYEQYF

v_call: TRBV19
j_call: TRBJ1-1
clone_size: NA
cdr3_aa: CASREGGRNTEAFF

v_call: TRBV6-2/TRBV6-3
j_call: TRBJ1-2
clone_size: NA
cdr3_aa: CASSSQLGQAGIYGYTF

v_call: TRBV24-1
j_call: TRBJ2-1
clone_size: NA
cdr3_aa: CATSDRLAVNEQFF

v_call: TRBV19
j_call: TRBJ1-2
clone_size: NA
cdr3_aa: CASSMFNYGYTF

v_call: TRBV15
j_call: TRBJ1-4
clone_size: medium-sized
cdr3_aa: CATSPKPRATNEKLFF

v_call: TRBV19
j_call: TRBJ1-6
clone_size: NA
cdr3_aa: CASSIGQFAASPLHF

v_call: TRBV27
j_call: TRBJ1-5
clone_size: NA
cdr3_aa: CASSLSSGASNQPQHF

v_call: TRBV6-5
j_call: TRBJ1-1
clone_size: NA
cdr3_aa: CASLRTVAEAEAFF

v_call: TRBV6-5
j_call: TRBJ2-1
clone_size: medium-sized
cdr3_aa: CASSRPRAGAHNEQFF

v_call: TRBV29-1
j_call: TRBJ2-1
clone_size: large
cdr3_aa: CSVEAEAYNEQFF

v_call: TRBV20-1
j_call: TRBJ2-2
clone_size: NA
cdr3_aa: CSASPSIQMTGELFF

v_call: TRBV7-9
j_call: TRBJ2-7
clone_size: NA
cdr3_aa: CASSFGTSGGEQYF

v_call: TRBV6-1
j_call: TRBJ2-7
clone_size: NA
cdr3_aa: CASSERPYEQYF

v_call: TRBV6-1
j_call: TRBJ2-7
clone_size: NA
cdr3_aa: CASSEWTGVTYEQYF